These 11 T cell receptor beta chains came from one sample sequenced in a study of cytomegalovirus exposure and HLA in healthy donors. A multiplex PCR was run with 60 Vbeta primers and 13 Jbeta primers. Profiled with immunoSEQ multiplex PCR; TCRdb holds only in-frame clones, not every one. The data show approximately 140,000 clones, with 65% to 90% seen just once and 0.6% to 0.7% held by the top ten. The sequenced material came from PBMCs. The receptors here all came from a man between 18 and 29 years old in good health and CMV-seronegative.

The CDR3 DNA follows: TGTGCCAGCAGCGTAGAGGACATCTCCTACGAGCAGTACTTC. Protein: CASSVEDISYEQYF. The chain recombines TRBV9 with TRBJ2-7; tentatively, D is TRBD1 (5 bases). V dropped 0 bases and J dropped 0 bases, with 7 bases sitting between them. Germline V gene data show CDR1 as SGDLS and CDR2 as YYNGEE. The CDR3 is 14 amino acids.

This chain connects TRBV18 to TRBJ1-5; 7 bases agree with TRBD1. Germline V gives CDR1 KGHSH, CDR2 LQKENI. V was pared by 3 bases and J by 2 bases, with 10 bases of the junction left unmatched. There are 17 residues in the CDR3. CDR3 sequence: CASSPSGQVGGNQPQHF. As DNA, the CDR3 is TGTGCCAGCTCACCCTCCGGACAGGTTGGGGGCAATCAGCCCCAGCATTTT.

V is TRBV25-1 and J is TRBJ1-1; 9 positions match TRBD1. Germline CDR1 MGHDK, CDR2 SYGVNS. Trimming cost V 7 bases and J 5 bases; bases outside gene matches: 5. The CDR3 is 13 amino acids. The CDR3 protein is CASKWTGETEAFF. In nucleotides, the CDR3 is TGTGCCAGCAAGTGGACAGGGGAGACTGAAGCTTTCTTT.

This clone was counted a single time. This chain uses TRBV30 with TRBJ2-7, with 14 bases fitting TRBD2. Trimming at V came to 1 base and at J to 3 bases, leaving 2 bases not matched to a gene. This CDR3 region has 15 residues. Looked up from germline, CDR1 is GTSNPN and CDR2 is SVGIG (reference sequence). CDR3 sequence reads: CAWSEGTSGGYEQYF. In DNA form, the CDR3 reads TGTGCCTGGAGTGAGGGGACTAGCGGGGGCTACGAGCAGTACTTC.

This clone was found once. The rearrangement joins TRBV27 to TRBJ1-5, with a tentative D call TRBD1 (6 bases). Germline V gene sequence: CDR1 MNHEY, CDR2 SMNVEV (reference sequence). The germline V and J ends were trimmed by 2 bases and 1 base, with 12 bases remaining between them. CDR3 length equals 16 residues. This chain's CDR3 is CASSLGQPSSNQPQHF. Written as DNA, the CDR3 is TGTGCCAGCAGTTTAGGACAGCCCAGCAGCAATCAGCCCCAGCATTTT.

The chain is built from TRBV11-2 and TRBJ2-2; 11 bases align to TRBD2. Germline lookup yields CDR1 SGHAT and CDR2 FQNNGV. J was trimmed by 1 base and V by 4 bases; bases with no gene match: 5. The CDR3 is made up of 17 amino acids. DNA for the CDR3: TGTGCCAGCAGCTATCTAGCGGGGGGCCTGAACACCGGGGAGCTGTTTTTT. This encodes CASSYLAGGLNTGELFF.

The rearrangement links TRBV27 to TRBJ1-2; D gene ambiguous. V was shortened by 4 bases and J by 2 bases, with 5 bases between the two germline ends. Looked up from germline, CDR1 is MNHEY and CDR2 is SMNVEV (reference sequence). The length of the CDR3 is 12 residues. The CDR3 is CASSSQNYGYTF. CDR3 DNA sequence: TGTGCCAGCAGTTCACAGAACTATGGCTACACCTTC.

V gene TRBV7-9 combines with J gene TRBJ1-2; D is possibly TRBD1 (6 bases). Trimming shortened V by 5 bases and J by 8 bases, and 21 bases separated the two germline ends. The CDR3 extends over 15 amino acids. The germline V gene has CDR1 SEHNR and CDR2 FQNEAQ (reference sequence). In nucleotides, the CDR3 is TGTGCCAGCAGCCTACAAAACCCCGGGACACTCGGCTACACCTTC. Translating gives CASSLQNPGTLGYTF.

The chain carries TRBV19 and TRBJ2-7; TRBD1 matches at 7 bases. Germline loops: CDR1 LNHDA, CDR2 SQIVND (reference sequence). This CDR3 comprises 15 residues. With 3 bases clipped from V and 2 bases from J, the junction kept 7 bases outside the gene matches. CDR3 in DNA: TGTGCCAGTAGTATTATTTCAGGGGGTACCTACGAGCAGTACTTC. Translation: CASSIISGGTYEQYF.

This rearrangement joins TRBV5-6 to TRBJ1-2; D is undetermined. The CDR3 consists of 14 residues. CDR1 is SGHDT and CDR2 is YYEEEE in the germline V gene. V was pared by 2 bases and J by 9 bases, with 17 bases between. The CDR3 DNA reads TGTGCCAGCAGCTTTGAGGCCACCGGTAGTAGCTACACCTTC. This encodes CASSFEATGSSYTF.

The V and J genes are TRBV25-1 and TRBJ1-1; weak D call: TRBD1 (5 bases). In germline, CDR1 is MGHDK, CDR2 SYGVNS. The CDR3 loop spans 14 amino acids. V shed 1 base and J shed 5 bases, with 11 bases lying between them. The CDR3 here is CASSESFRGTEAFF. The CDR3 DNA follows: TGTGCCAGCAGTGAATCATTTAGGGGAACTGAAGCTTTCTTT.